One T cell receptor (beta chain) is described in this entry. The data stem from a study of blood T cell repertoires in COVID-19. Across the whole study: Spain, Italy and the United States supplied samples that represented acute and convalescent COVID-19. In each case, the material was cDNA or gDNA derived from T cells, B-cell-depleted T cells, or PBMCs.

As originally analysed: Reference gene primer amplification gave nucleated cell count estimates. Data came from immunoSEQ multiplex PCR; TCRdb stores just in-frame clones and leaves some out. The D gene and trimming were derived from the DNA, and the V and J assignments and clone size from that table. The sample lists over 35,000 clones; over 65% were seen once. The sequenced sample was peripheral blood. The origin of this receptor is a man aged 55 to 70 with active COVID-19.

This CDR3 is CASSQSGLGTTDYEQYF. The CDR3 nucleotides are TGCGCCAGCAGTCAATCCGGGCTCGGGACAACCGACTACGAGCAGTACTTC. The chain combines TRBV23-1 with TRBJ2-7; the D gene is possibly TRBD1 (6 bases). TRBV23-1 is an open reading frame, and its role is uncertain. Trimming took 0 bases from V and 3 from J, leaving 18 bases between them. The CDR3 covers 17 residues.